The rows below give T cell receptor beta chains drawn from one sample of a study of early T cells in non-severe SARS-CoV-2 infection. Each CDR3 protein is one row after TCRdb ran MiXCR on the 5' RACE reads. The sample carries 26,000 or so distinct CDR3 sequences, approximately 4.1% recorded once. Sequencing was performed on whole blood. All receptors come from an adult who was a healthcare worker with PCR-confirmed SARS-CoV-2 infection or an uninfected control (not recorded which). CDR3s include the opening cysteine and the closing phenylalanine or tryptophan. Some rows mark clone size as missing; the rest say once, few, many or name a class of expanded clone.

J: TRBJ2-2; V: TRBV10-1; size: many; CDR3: CASSRGRGTGELFF
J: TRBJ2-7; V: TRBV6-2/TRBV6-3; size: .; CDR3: CATGLAGAVQYF
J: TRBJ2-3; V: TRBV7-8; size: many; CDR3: CASSWPRGGPPTDTQYF
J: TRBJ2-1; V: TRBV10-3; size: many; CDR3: CAIGDSQPSYNEQFF
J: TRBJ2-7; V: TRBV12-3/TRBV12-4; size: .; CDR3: CASSRHGMTYEQYF
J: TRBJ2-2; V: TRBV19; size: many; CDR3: CASSTTGANTGELFF
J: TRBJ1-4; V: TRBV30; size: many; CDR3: CAWHRDTNEKLFF
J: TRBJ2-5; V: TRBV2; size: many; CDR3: CASTHEGEQETQYF
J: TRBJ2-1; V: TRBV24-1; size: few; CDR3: CATSRDTYDEQFF
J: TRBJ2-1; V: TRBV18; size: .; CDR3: CASSPLTRDGFFEQFF
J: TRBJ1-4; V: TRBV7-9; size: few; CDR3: CASREWGTGDEKLFF
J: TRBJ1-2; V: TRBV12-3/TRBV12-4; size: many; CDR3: CASRFRTKDGYTF
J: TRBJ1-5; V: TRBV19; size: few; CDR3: CASNSGYSNQPQHF
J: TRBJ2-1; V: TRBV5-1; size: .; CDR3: CASTGGRVNEQFF
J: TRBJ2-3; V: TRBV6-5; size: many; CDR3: CASRNSGRDRGTDTQYF
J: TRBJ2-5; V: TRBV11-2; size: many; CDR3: CASSLDLWTPGTQYF
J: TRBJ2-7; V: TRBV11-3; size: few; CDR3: CASSFELETYEQYF
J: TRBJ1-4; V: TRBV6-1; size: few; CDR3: CASSETRAEKLFF
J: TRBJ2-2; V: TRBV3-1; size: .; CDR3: CASTSGESELFF
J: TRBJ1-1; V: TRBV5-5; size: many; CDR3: CASRWSIYTEAFF
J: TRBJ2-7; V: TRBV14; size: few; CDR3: CASSRIASGSTPYEQYF
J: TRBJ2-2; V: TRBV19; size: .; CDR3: CASRRGRELAGELFF
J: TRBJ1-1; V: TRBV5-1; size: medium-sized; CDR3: CASSLEGRTEAFF
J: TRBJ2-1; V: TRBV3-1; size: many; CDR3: CASSQGYAFSYNEQFF
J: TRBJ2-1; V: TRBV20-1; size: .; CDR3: CSATGLAGGEQFF
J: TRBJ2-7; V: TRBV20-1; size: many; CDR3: CSAQGAREQYF
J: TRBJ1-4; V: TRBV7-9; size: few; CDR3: CASSSDSHEKLFF
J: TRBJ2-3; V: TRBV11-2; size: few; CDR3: CASSITGADTQYF
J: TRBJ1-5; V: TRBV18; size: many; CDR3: CASSQGLGNQPQHF
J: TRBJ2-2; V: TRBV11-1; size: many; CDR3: CASSLILASSGELFF
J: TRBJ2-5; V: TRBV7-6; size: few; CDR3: CASSLWGYQETQYF
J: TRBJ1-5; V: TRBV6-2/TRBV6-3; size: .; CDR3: CASRQGFTQPQHF
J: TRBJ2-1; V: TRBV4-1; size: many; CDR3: CASSLEGTGVNNEQFF
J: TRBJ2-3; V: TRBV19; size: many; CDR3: CASISREGDTQYF
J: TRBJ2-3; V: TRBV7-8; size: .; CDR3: CASSPEATSGYSTDTQYF
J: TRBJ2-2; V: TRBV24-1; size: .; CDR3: CATRTDGDTGELFF
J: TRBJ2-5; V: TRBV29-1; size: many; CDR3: CSVFRETQYF
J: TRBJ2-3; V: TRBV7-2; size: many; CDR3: CASSLPLAGPLTDTQYF
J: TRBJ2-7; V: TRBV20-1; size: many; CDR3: CSAEGTSGYEQYF
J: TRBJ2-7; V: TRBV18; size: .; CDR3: CASSPSGTTYEQYF
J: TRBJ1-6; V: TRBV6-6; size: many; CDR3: CASNPSRTGGNSPLHF
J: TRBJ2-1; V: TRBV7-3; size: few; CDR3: CASSSKGGTTSTNNEQFF
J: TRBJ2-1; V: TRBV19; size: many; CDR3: CASSEIRGLEKDEQFF
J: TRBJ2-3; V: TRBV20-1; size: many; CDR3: CSARGLAVFTQYF
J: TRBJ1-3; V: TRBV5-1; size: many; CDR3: CASSLGGLSGNTIYF
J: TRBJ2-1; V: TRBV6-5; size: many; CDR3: CASSYSPQPYNEQFF
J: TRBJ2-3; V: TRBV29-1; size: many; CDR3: CSVTSGVVTDTQYF
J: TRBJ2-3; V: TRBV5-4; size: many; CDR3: CASSLSAGEESDTQYF
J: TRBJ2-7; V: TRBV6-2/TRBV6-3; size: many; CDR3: CASSPPWGEQYF
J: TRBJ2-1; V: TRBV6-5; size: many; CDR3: CSSWSGNEQFF
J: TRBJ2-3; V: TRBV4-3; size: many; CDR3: CASSLGQGADTQYF
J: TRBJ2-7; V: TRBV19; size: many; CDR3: CASKWDRHTYEQYF
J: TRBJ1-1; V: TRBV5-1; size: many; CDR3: CASRRKAGAEGTEAFF
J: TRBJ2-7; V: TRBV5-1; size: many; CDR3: CASRGSGTYEQYF
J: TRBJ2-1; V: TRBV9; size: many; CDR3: CASSVASPGERIPSSYNEQFF
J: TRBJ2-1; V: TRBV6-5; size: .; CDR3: CASRTWTGPGGNEQFF